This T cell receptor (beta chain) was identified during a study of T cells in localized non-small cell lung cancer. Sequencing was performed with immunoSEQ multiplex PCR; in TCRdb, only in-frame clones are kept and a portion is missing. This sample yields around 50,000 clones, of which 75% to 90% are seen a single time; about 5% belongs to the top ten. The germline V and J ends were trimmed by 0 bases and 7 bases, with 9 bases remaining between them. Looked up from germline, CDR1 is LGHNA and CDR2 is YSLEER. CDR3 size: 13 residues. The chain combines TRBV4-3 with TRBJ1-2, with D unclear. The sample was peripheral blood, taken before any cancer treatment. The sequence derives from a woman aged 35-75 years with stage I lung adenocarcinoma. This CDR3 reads CASSQEGGRGYTF. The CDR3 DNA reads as TGCGCCAGCAGCCAAGAAGGAGGCCGTGGCTACACCTTC.